Sequencing of this T cell receptor (beta chain) was carried out in a study of cytomegalovirus exposure and HLA in healthy donors. Study-level findings and limits: A later look showed TCR association rates differing by HLA locus, highest for DRB1 and lowest for HLA-C. Rarity marked most TCR sequences, yet some public TCRs occurred in many donors.

Worth noting for this clone: As yet, its antigen is unknown.

PCR used 60 Vbeta primers and 13 Jbeta primers. Original analysis: A later analysis tallied about 80 million unique TCR beta chains, approximately 11 million of them shared. Assay: immunoSEQ multiplex PCR; the TCRdb copy retains only in-frame clones and omits some. The DNA was the basis for D and trimming; V, J and clone size are from that table. This repertoire includes 55,000 to 65,000 clones. The CDR3 is 13 residues long. Germline V gene data show CDR1 as SGHDN and CDR2 as FVKESK. Trimming removed 1 base at V and 4 bases at J, with 7 bases between. This sequence was found in a woman younger than 35 in good health and CMV-seronegative. The V and J genes are TRBV14 and TRBJ1-1; D ambiguous. Sequenced: PBMCs. The CDR3 here is CASSQGQVTEAFF. The CDR3 DNA follows: TGTGCCAGCAGCCAAGGTCAGGTCACTGAAGCTTTCTTT.